A single T cell receptor (beta chain) is shown here with its context. What it recognizes is unknown. Single viable CD3+CD4+CD8-CD45RO+ cells were sorted as the memory CD4+ T cells. CD4+ T cells were isolated by positive magnetic selection. This sample is part of a study of memory CD4+ T cells and cytomegalovirus serostatus. Across the whole study: Healthy Belgian adult donors included about 10 CMV-positive and some 24 CMV-negative people. Study conclusions and caveats: CD4+ memory repertoires contained about two fifths of the 164 reported CMV TCRbeta sequences. Suggested: most of the CMV-linked TCR signature lies in CD4+ memory cells.

Profiled with immunoSEQ multiplex PCR; TCRdb holds only in-frame clones, not every one. This table holds 50,000 or so clones, around 80% found once. Per germline, CDR1 SGDLS and CDR2 YYNGEE. This CDR3 has 13 amino acids. V lost 2 bases and J lost 8, with 11 bases in between. The clonotype comes from an adult in good health and CMV-seronegative. This sequence joins TRBV9 and TRBJ1-5; maybe TRBD1 (6 bases). The sequenced material came from memory CD4+ T cells from blood. The CDR3 here is CASSVAGAEPQHF. As DNA, the CDR3 is TGTGCCAGCAGCGTCGCAGGGGCGGAGCCCCAGCATTTT.